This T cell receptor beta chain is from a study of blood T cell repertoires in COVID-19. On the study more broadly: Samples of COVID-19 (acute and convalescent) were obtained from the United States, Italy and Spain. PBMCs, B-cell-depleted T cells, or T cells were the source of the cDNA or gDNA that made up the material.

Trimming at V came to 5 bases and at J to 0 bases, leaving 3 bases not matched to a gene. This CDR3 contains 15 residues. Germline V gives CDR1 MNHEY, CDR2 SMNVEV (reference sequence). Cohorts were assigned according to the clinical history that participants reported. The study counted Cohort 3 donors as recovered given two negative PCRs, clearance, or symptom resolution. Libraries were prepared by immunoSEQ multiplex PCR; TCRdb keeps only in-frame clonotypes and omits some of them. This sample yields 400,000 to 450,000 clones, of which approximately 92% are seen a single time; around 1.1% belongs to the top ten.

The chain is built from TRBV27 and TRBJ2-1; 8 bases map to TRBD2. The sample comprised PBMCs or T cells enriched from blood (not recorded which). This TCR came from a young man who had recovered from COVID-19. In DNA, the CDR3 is TGTGCCAGCAGTGTTAGCGGGATCTCCTACAATGAGCAGTTCTTC. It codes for CASSVSGISYNEQFF.